The 22 T cell receptor beta chains in this list originate from one sample, sequenced in a study of metastatic and nonmetastatic thyroid tumors. TCRdb re-called the PCR reads through MiXCR. Of approximately 30,000 clones in the sample, roughly 17% were seen once. Thyroid surgery had not been preceded by any treatment in any patient. The specimen was blood. The receptor source for this set is a male donor with papillary thyroid cancer or a benign thyroid nodule (not recorded which). Some clones in this sample may be carry-over from other donors' samples.

This clone was seen repeatedly, ten times or more. The J gene is TRBJ1-2, the V gene TRBV24-1, with a weak D call TRBD1 (6 bases). The CDR3 is 15 amino acids. Trimming left V 2 bases short and J 6 bases short, with 15 bases between. Per germline, CDR1 KGHDR and CDR2 SFDVKD. The CDR3 nucleotides are TGTGCCACCAGTGATTCTCGGACGGACAGTAATGGCTACACCTTC. Amino acids: CATSDSRTDSNGYTF.

This clone was observed at least ten times. The chain couples TRBV9 to TRBJ1-1; D unresolved. Germline V lookup: CDR1 SGDLS, CDR2 YYNGEE. The CDR3 is 12 amino acids. V was cut by 5 bases and J by 7 bases, with 12 bases left in between. The CDR3 spells CASRSRADEAFF. The CDR3, as DNA: TGTGCCAGCAGGTCGAGGGCGGATGAAGCTTTCTTT.

Concerning this clone itself: The junction and the germline gene differ at one end; a read error may be behind it. The chain uses TRBV6-4 and TRBJ2-2; D ambiguous. Per the germline V gene, CDR1 is MRHNA and CDR2 is SNTAGT. The CDR3 contains 13 residues. DNA for the CDR3: TGTGCCGGCAGTGACGTAAACACCGGTGAGCTGTTTTTT. Translating gives CAGSDVNTGELFF.

This clone was detected many times. The gene calls are TRBV2 and TRBJ2-1; D ambiguous. The germline gives CDR1 SNHLY, CDR2 FYNNEI. Trimming stripped 4 bases from V and 0 bases from J, with 13 bases between. This CDR3 spans 16 amino acids. CDR3 residues: CASSVSSASSYNEQFF. The CDR3 DNA reads TGTGCCAGCAGTGTCTCATCGGCTAGCTCCTACAATGAGCAGTTCTTC.

This chain joins TRBV7-2 and TRBJ1-1, with D perhaps TRBD1 (5 bases). Germline assignment: CDR1 SGHTA and CDR2 FQGNSA. V lost 8 bases and J 10 bases, leaving 20 bases between the germline ends. The CDR3 consists of 13 residues. In DNA form, the CDR3 reads TGTGCCAGCGGTCTTATCTCGGTCGGGGGAGCTTTCTTT. Its protein is CASGLISVGGAFF.

This clone was seen ten or more times. The rearrangement joins TRBV30 to TRBJ2-5; tentative D call: TRBD2 (6 bases). This CDR3 region has 17 residues. Germline V gene lookup returns CDR1 GTSNPN and CDR2 SVGIG (reference sequence). V was shortened by 5 bases and J by 10 bases, with 32 bases between the two germline ends. The CDR3, as DNA: TGTGCCTGGGGGGGGTTCCGGGACGGCGGATGGTATGGTGGCCAGTACTTC. Translated, it gives CAWGGFRDGGWYGGQYF.

This clone was picked up many times. V gene TRBV6-1 combines with J gene TRBJ1-4, with D perhaps TRBD1 (5 bases). Germline-derived CDR1 and CDR2 are MNHNS and SASEGT. V was trimmed by 6 bases and J by 0 bases, leaving 8 bases between them. The CDR3 length is 14 residues. CDR3 nucleotide sequence: TGTGCCAGCAGGGTGACAGCAACTAATGAAAAACTGTTTTTT. It translates to CASRVTATNEKLFF.

V and J are TRBV7-9 and TRBJ1-5; no clear D. V dropped 7 bases and J dropped 3 bases, with 10 bases sitting between them. The CDR3 loop spans 13 amino acids. Germline CDR1 reads SEHNR; CDR2 reads FQNEAQ (reference sequence). The CDR3 nucleotides read TGTGCCAGCATCTCGTGGAACAATCAGCCCCAGCATTTT. Encoded protein: CASISWNNQPQHF.

This clone was counted many times. The DNA of the CDR3 is TGTGCCACCCTGAGGACGCCAGGGGGCGGGAGGAACACTGAAGCTTTCTTT. It yields the protein CATLRTPGGGRNTEAFF. The chain combines TRBV19 with TRBJ1-1; 8 bases agree with TRBD1. In germline, CDR1 is LNHDA, CDR2 SQIVND (reference sequence). V lost 10 bases to trimming and J lost 1 base; unmatched junction nucleotides: 17. The CDR3 loop spans 17 amino acids.

This clone was seen many times. This chain links TRBV5-1 with TRBJ2-1; TRBD1 agrees at 10 bases. The CDR3 loop spans 16 amino acids. J was trimmed by 9 bases and V by 7 bases; bases with no gene match: 16. The germline gives CDR1 SGHRS, CDR2 YFSETQ. The CDR3 DNA sequence: TGCGCCAGCGGACCGAGAGGGACAGGGGATTATGGTGAGCAGTTCTTC. Its protein product is CASGPRGTGDYGEQFF.

This clone occurred many times. This chain links TRBV10-1 with TRBJ2-1; 12 nucleotides match TRBD1. CDR3 size: 14 residues. The ends lost 9 bases at V and 7 bases at J; junction bases unmatched: 7. The germline CDR1 and CDR2 sequences are WNHNN and SYGVQD (reference sequence). CDR3 region: CASSGTGGRNEQFF. As DNA, the CDR3 is TGCGCCAGTTCAGGGACAGGGGGCAGGAATGAGCAGTTCTTC.

This clone was seen a single time. CDR3 nucleotides: TGTGCCAGCCGTAAGTCCAGGGTCCCCAACACCGGGGAGCTGTTTTTT. The encoded protein is CASRKSRVPNTGELFF. This chain links TRBV19 with TRBJ2-2; weak D call: TRBD1 (5 bases). Germline assignment: CDR1 LNHDA and CDR2 SQIVND (reference sequence). CDR3 length: 16 residues. Trimming removed 9 bases from V and 2 bases from J, with 19 bases in between.

The table lists this clone with a few counts. The chain joins TRBV25-1 to TRBJ1-4; D is possibly TRBD1 (5 bases). Germline CDR1 reads MGHDK; CDR2 reads SYGVNS. The V gene lost 4 bases and the J gene lost 5 bases, with 8 bases spanning the gap. The CDR3 contains 13 residues. Here the CDR3 reads CASSVWGNEKLFF. The CDR3, as DNA: TGTGCCAGCAGTGTGTGGGGCAATGAAAAACTGTTTTTT.

This clone was counted many times. This rearrangement joins TRBV9 to TRBJ2-2; 12 bases map to TRBD2. CDR3 length: 16 residues. CDR1 is SGDLS and CDR2 is YYNGEE in the germline V gene. V lost 2 bases and J lost 5; bases outside the gene matches: 4. The CDR3, as DNA: TGTGCCAGCAGCGTGCTAGCGGGAGGGCGAACCGGGGAGCTGTTTTTT. Translated: CASSVLAGGRTGELFF.

This clone came up many times. The CDR3 here is CASSIMGQGTSEQYF. As DNA, the CDR3 is TGTGCCAGTAGTATTATGGGACAGGGAACCTCGGAGCAGTACTTC. The V call is TRBV19, the J call TRBJ2-7; 9 positions agree with TRBD1. With 3 bases clipped from V and 7 bases from J, the junction kept 10 bases outside the gene matches. Germline V gives CDR1 LNHDA, CDR2 SQIVND (reference sequence). The CDR3 is 15 amino acids.

J is TRBJ1-6 and V is TRBV7-2; D is possibly TRBD1 (5 bases). Germline assignment: CDR1 SGHTA and CDR2 FQGNSA. V lost 3 bases and J lost 9, with 18 bases in between. The CDR3 length is 16 residues. CDR3 in DNA: TGTGCCAGCAGCTTTGGTTGGGGCGGAGTAGCTTCACCCCTCCACTTT. Protein product: CASSFGWGGVASPLHF.

This clone was seen only a few times. J is TRBJ1-3 and V is TRBV15; D call uncertain. CDR1 is LNHNV and CDR2 is YYDKDF in the germline V gene (reference sequence). The CDR3 runs to 13 residues. V was pared by 6 bases and J by 2 bases, with 8 bases between. The CDR3 sequence is CATRAGAGNTIYF. The CDR3 region has the DNA TGTGCCACCAGGGCCGGGGCTGGAAACACCATATATTTT.

The genes are TRBV5-1 and TRBJ2-2; D gene uncertain. V dropped 0 bases and J dropped 1 base, with 4 bases sitting between them. The CDR3 loop spans 14 amino acids. Germline CDR1 reads SGHRS; CDR2 reads YFSETQ. The CDR3: CASSLAQNTGELFF. CDR3 nucleotides: TGCGCCAGCAGCTTGGCCCAGAACACCGGGGAGCTGTTTTTT.

The chain carries TRBV20-1 and TRBJ2-7, with 7 bases matching TRBD2. The CDR3 spans 15 residues. Germline loops: CDR1 DFQATT, CDR2 SNEGSKA (reference sequence). Unmatched junction bases numbered 15, after V lost 3 bases and J lost 7 bases. The CDR3 region is CSASAGGGILVEQYF. In nucleotides, the CDR3 is TGCAGTGCTAGTGCTGGGGGGGGAATTTTGGTGGAGCAGTACTTC.

This clone was found a few times. The J gene is TRBJ2-2, the V gene TRBV19, with D possibly TRBD1 on 5 matching bases. CDR3 size: 13 residues. Germline CDR1 LNHDA, CDR2 SQIVND (reference sequence). The V end was cut by 9 bases, the J end by 6 bases, with 14 bases between. For the CDR3, the DNA is TGTGCCAGCACAACAGGAGTGGCCGGGGAGCTGTTTTTT. Translation gives CASTTGVAGELFF.

At least ten counts were recorded for this clone. V and J are TRBV19 and TRBJ2-4; D is possibly TRBD1 (5 bases). Trimming took off 3 bases at V and 0 bases at J, with 12 bases between the two ends. Germline CDR1 LNHDA, CDR2 SQIVND (reference sequence). The CDR3 length is 16 residues. The CDR3 sequence: CASSIFQGIAKNIQYF. CDR3 DNA sequence: TGTGCCAGTAGTATTTTTCAGGGTATAGCCAAAAACATTCAGTACTTC.

The CDR3 DNA follows: TGTGCCAGCAGTGAGACAGGGGAGGGCACTGAAGCTTTCTTT. As protein: CASSETGEGTEAFF. This sequence joins TRBV28 and TRBJ1-1, with 8 bases fitting TRBD1. J gave up 4 bases and V 5 bases, and 6 bases lay outside the gene matches. In germline, CDR1 is MDHEN, CDR2 SYDVKM. CDR3 length equals 14 residues.